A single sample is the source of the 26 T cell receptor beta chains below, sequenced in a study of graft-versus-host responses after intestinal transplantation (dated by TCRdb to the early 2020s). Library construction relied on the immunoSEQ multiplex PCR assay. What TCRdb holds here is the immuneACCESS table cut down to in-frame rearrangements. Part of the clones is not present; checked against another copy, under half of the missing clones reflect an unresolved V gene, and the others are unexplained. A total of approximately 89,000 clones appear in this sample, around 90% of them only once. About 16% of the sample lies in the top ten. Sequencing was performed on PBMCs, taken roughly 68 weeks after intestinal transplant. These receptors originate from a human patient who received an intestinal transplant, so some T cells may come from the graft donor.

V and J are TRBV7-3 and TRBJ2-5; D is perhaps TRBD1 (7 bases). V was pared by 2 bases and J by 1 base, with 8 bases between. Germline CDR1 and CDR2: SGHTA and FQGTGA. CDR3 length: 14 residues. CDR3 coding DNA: TGTGCCAGCAGCTTACAGGGGGGCCAAGAGACCCAGTACTTC. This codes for CASSLQGGQETQYF.

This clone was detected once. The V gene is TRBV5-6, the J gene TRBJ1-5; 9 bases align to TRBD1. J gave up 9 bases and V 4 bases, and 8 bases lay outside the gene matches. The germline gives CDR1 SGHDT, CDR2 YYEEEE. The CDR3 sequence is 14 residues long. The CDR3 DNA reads TGTGCCAGCAGCGCGGGACAGGGAAGGAGGCCCCAGCATTTT. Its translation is CASSAGQGRRPQHF.

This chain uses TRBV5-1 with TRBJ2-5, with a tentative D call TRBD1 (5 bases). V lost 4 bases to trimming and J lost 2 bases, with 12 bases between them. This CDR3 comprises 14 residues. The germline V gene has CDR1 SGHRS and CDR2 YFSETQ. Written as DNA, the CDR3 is TGCGCCAGCAGCCTCGACAGAATACAAGAGACCCAGTACTTC. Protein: CASSLDRIQETQYF.

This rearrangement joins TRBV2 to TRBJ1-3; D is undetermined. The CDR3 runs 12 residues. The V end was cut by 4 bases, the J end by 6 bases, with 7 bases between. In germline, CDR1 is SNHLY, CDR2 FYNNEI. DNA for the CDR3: TGTGCCAGCAGTGGTCTCATAAACACCATATATTTT. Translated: CASSGLINTIYF.

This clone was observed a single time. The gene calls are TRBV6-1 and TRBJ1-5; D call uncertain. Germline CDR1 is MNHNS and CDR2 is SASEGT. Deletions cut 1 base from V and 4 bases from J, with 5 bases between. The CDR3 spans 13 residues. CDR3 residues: CASSEVGNQPQHF. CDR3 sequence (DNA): TGTGCCAGCAGTGAAGTCGGTAATCAGCCCCAGCATTTT.

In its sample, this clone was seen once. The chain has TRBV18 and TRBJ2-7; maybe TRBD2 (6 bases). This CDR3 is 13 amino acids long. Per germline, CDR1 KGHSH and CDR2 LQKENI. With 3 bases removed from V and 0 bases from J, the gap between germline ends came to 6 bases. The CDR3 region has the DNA TGTGCCAGCTCACCGGGACTCTCCTACGAGCAGTACTTC. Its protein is CASSPGLSYEQYF.

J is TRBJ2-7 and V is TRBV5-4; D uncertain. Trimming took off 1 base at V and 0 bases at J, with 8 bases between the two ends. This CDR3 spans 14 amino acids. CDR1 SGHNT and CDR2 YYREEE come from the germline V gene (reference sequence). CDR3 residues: CASSLPSISYEQYF. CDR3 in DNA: TGTGCCAGCAGCTTGCCCTCAATCTCCTACGAGCAGTACTTC.

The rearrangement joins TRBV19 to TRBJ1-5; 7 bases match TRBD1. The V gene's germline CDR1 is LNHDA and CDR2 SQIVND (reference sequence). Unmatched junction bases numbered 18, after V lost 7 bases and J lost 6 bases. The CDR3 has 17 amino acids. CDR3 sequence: CASTQGGRGRSFQPQHF. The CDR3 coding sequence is TGTGCCAGTACCCAGGGGGGTCGGGGGAGGTCGTTTCAGCCCCAGCATTTT.

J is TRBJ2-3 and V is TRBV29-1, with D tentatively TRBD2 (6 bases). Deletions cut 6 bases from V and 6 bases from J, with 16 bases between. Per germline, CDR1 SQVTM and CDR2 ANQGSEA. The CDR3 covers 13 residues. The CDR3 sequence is CSVDYSGPDTQYF. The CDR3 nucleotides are TGCAGCGTAGATTATAGCGGACCTGATACGCAGTATTTT.

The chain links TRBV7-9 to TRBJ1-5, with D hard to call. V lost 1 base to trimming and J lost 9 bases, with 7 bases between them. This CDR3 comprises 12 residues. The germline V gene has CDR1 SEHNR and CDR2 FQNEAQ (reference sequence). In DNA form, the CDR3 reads TGTGCCAGCAGCTTAGGTGGGAGGCCCCAGCATTTT. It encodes CASSLGGRPQHF.

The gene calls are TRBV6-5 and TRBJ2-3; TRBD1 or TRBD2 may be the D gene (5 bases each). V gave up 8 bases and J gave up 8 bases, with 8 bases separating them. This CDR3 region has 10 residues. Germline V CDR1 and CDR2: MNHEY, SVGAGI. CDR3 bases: TGTGCCAGCGGGGGACCTACGCAGTATTTT. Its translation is CASGGPTQYF.

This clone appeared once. This chain's CDR3 is CASSSRVTEAFF. The DNA for the CDR3 is TGTGCCAGCAGCTCGCGCGTGACTGAAGCTTTCTTT. This rearrangement joins TRBV5-6 to TRBJ1-1; unclear D gene. The germline V gene encodes CDR1 SGHDT and CDR2 YYEEEE. This CDR3 has 12 amino acids. V was clipped by 3 bases and J by 5 bases, with 8 bases between them.

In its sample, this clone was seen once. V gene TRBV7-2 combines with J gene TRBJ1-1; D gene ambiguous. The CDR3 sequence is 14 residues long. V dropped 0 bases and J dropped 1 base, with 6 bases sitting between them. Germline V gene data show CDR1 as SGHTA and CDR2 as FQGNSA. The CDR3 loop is CASSLAGGNTEAFF. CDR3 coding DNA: TGTGCCAGCAGCTTAGCAGGCGGGAACACTGAAGCTTTCTTT.

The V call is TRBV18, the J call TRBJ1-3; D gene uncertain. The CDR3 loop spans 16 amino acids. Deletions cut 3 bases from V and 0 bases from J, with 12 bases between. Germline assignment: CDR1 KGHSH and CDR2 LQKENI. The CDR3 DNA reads TGTGCCAGCTCACCTCTGAGGGCGCTCTCTGGAAACACCATATATTTT. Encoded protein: CASSPLRALSGNTIYF.

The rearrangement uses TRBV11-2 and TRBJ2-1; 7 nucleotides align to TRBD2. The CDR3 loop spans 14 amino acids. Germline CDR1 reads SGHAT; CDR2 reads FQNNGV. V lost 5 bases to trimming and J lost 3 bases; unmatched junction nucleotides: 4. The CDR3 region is CASSPRTSYNEQFF. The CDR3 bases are TGTGCCAGCAGCCCCCGGACTAGCTACAATGAGCAGTTCTTC.

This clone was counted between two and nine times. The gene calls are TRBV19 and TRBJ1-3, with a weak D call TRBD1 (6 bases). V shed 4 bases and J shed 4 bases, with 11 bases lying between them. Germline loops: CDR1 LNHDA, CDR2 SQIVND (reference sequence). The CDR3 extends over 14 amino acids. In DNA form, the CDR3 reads TGTGCCAGTAGTACAGGGGACGGAGGAAACACCATATATTTT. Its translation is CASSTGDGGNTIYF. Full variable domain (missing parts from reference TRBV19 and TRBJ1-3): DGGITQSPKYLFRKEGQNVTLSCEQNLNHDAMYWYRQDPGQGLRLIYYSQIVNDFQKGDIAEGYSVSREKKESFPLTVTSAQKNPTAFYLCASSTGDGGNTIYFGEGSWLTVV.

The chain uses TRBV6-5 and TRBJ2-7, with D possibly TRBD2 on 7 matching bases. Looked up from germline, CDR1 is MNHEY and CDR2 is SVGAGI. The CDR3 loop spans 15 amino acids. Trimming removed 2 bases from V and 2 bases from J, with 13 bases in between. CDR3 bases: TGTGCCAGCAGTTACCCGGCGGGGGCCACCTACGAGCAGTACTTC. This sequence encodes CASSYPAGATYEQYF.

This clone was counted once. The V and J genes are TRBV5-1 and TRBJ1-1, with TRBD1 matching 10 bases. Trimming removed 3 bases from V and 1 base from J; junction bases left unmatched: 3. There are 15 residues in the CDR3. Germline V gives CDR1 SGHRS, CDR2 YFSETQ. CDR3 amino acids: CASSYRTGGNTEAFF. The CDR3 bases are TGCGCCAGCAGCTACAGGACAGGGGGGAACACTGAAGCTTTCTTT.

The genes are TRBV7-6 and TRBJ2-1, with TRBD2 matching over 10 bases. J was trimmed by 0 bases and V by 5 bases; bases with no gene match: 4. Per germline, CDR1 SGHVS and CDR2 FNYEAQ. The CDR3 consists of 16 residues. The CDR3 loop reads CASSLTSGASYNEQFF. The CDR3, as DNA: TGTGCCAGCAGCCTCACTAGCGGGGCCTCCTACAATGAGCAGTTCTTC.

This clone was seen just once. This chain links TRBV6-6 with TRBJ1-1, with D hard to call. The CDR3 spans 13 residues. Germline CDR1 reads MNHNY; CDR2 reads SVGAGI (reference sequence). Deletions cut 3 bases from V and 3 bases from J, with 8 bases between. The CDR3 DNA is TGTGCCAGCAGTTATTTAGTGGACACTGAAGCTTTCTTT. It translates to CASSYLVDTEAFF.

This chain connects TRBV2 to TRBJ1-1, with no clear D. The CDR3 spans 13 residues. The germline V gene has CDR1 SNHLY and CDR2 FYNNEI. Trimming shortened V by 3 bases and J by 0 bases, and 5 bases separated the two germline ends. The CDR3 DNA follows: TGTGCCAGCAGTGAGTGGTTGAACACTGAAGCTTTCTTT. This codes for CASSEWLNTEAFF. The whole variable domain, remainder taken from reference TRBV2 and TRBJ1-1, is EPEVTQTPSHQVTQMGQEVILRCVPISNHLYFYWYRQILGQKVEFLVSFYNNEISEKSEIFDDQFSVERPDGSNFTLKIRSTKLEDSAMYFCASSEWLNTEAFFGQGTRLTVV.

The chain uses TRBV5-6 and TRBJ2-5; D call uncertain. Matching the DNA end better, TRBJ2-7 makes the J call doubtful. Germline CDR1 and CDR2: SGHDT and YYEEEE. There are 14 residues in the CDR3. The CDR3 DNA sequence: TGTGCCAGCAGCTTGGGAAGTGCAACCTACGAGCAGTACTTC. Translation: CASSLGSATYEQYF.

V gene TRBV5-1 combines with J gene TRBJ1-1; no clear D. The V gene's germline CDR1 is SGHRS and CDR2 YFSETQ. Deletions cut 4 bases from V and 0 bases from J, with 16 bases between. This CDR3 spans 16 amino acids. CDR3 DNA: TGCGCCAGCAGCCCTGTCGGGCAGGCGATGAACACTGAAGCTTTCTTT. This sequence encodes CASSPVGQAMNTEAFF.

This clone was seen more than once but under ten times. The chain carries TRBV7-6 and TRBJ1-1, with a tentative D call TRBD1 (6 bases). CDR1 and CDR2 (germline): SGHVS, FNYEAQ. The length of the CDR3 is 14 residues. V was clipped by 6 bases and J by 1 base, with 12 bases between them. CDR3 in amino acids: CASSEGGTNTEAFF. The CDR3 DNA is TGTGCCAGCAGTGAGGGGGGCACGAACACTGAAGCTTTCTTT. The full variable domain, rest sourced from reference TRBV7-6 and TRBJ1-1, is GAGVSQSPRYKVTKRGQDVALRCDPISGHVSLYWYRQALGQGPEFLTYFNYEAQQDKSGLPNDRFSAERPEGSISTLTIQRTEQRDSAMYRCASSEGGTNTEAFFGQGTRLTVV.

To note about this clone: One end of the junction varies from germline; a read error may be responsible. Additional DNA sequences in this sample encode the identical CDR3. CDR3 in DNA: TGTGCCAGCTCAAGAGGCGGGGACACCGAAGCTTTCTTT. Its translation: CASSRGGDTEAFF. The rearrangement links TRBV18 to TRBJ1-1; tentatively, D is TRBD1 (6 bases). CDR1 and CDR2 (germline): KGHSH, LQKENI. The CDR3 covers 13 residues.

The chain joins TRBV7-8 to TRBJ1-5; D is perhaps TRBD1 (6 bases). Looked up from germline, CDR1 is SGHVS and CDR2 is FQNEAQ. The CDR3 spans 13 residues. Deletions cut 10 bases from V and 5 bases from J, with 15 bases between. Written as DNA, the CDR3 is TGTGCCAACGCGGAGGGGGTGGATCAGCCCCAGCATTTT. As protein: CANAEGVDQPQHF.